This T cell receptor beta chain was recovered during a study of blood T cell repertoires in COVID-19. About the research overall: The study drew acute and convalescent COVID-19 samples from the United States, Italy and Spain.

The J segment lost 1 base and the V segment lost 5 bases, leaving 5 bases of the junction unmatched. CDR3 length: 17 amino acids. Germline CDR1 reads SEHNR; CDR2 reads FQNEAQ (reference sequence). In the original workflow: Amplification of reference gene primers was used by the study to estimate nucleated cell counts. Libraries were prepared by immunoSEQ multiplex PCR; TCRdb keeps only in-frame clonotypes and omits some of them. D and trimming were read from the DNA, whereas the V and J calls and clone size are those reported in that table. Of roughly 49,000 clones listed, approximately 91% were seen once; the top ten hold around a tenth.

The sequencing sample was made of peripheral blood. This receptor was taken from a woman at least 80 years old with acute or convalescent COVID-19. The chain combines TRBV7-9 with TRBJ2-1, with 13 bases lining up with TRBD2. CDR3 nucleotide sequence: TGTGCCAGCAGCGGACTAGCGGGAGTGAAGTCCTACAATGAGCAGTTCTTC. Protein product: CASSGLAGVKSYNEQFF.